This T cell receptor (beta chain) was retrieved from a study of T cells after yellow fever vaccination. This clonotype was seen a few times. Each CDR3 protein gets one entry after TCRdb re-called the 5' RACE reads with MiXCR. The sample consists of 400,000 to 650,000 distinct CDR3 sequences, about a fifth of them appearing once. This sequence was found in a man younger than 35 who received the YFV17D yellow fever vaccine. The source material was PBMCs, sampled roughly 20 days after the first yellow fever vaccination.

In DNA, the CDR3 is TGTGCCAGCAGCTTAGCACAGGATCCTTACGAAGCTTTCTTT. Translating it yields CASSLAQDPYEAFF. V and J are TRBV7-9 and TRBJ1-1, with D possibly matching TRBD1 (5 bases). The V gene's germline CDR1 is SEHNR and CDR2 FQNEAQ (reference sequence). V lost 0 bases, J lost 8 bases, and 13 bases lay in between. The CDR3 runs to 14 residues.